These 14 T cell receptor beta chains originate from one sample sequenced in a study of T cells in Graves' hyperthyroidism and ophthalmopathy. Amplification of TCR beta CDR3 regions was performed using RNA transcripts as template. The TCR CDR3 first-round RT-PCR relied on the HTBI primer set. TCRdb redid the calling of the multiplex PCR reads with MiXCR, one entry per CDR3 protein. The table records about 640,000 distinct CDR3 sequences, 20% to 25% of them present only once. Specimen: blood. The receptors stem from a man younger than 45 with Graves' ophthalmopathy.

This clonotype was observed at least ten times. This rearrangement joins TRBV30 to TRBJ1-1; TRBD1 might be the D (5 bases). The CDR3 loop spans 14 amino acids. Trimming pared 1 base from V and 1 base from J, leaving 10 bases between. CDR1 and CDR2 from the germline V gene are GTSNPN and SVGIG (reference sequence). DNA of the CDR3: TGTGCCTGGAGTGGGGACGGGAAGAACACTGAAGCTTTCTTT. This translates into CAWSGDGKNTEAFF.

The CDR3 spells CASSQSYRGLTYEQYF. The DNA of the CDR3 is TGCGCCAGCAGCCAATCATACAGGGGGCTTACCTACGAGCAGTACTTC. The chain carries TRBV4-1 and TRBJ2-7, with 9 bases aligning to TRBD1. V was clipped by 2 bases and J by 2 bases; unmatched bases: 7. The germline V gene encodes CDR1 MGHRA and CDR2 YSYEKL. The CDR3 runs to 16 residues.

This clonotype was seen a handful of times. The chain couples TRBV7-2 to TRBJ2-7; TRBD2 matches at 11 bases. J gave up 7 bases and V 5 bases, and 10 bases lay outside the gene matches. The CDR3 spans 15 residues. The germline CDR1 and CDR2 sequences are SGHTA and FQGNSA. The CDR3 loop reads CASSLIAGGPREQYF. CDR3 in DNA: TGTGCCAGCAGCCTCATAGCGGGAGGGCCGCGAGAGCAGTACTTC.

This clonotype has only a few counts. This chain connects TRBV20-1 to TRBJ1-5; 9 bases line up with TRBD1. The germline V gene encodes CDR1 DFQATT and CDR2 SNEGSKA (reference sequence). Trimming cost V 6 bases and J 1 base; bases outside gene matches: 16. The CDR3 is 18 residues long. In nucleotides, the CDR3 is TGCAGTGCCCCGGGGGGGACAGGGACAATTGGGAGCAATCAGCCCCAGCATTTT. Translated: CSAPGGTGTIGSNQPQHF.

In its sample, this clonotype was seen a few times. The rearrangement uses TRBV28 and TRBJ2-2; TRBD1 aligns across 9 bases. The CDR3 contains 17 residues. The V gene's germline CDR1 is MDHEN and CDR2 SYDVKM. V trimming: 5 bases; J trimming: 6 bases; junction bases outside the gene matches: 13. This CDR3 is CASSAPTGTGKSGELFF. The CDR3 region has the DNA TGTGCCAGCAGTGCCCCCACCGGGACAGGGAAATCCGGGGAGCTGTTTTTT. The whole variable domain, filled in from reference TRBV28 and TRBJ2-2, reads DVKVTQSSRYLVKRTGEKVFLECVQDMDHENMFWYRQDPGLGLRLIYFSYDVKMKEKGDIPEGYSVSREKKERFSLILESASTNQTSMYLCASSAPTGTGKSGELFFGEGSRLTVL.

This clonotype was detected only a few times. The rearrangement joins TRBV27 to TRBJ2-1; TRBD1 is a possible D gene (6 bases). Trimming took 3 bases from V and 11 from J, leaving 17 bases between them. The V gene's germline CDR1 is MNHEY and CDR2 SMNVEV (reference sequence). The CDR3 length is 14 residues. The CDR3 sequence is CASSFGERGSKQFF. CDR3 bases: TGTGCCAGCAGTTTTGGGGAGAGGGGGAGTAAGCAGTTCTTC.

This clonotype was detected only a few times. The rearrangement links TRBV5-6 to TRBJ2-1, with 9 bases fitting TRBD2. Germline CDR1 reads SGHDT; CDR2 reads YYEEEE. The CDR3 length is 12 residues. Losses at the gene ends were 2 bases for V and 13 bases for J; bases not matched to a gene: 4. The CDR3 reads CASSFGSGSQFF. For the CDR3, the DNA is TGTGCCAGCAGCTTTGGTAGCGGGAGTCAGTTCTTC.

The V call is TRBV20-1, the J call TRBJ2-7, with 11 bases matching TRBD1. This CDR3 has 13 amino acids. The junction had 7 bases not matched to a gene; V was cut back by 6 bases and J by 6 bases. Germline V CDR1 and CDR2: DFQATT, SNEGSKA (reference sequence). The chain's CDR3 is CSARDRGVGEQYF. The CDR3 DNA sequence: TGCAGTGCCCGGGACAGGGGGGTTGGCGAGCAGTACTTC.

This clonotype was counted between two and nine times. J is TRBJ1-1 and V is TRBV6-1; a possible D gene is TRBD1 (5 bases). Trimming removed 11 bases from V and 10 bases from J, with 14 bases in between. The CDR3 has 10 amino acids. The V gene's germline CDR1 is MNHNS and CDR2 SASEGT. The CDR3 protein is CASTGVGAFF. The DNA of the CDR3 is TGTGCCTCGACGGGGGTCGGAGCTTTCTTT.

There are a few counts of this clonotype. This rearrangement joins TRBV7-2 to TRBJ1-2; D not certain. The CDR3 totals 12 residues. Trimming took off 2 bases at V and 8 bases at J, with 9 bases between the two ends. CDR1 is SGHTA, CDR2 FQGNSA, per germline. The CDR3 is CASSLQATGYTF. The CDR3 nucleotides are TGTGCCAGCAGCTTACAGGCGACGGGCTACACCTTC.

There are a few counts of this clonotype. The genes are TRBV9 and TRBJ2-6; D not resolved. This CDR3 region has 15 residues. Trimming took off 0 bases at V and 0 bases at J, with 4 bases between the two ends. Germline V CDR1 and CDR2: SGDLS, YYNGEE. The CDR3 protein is CASSVVDSGANVLTF. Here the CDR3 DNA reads TGTGCCAGCAGCGTAGTGGACTCTGGGGCCAACGTCCTGACTTTC. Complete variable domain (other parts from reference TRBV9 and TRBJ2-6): DSGVTQTPKHLITATGQRVTLRCSPRSGDLSVYWYQQSLDQGLQFLIQYYNGEERAKGNILERFSAQQFPDLHSELNLSSLELGDSALYFCASSVVDSGANVLTFGAGSRLTVL.

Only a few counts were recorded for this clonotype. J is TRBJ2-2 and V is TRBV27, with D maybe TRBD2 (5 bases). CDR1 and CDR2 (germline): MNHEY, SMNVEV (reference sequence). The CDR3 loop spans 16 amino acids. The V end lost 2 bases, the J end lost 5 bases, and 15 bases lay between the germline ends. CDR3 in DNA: TGTGCCAGCAGTTTAGTGGTCGGGATGCGGACCGGGGAGCTGTTTTTT. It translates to CASSLVVGMRTGELFF.

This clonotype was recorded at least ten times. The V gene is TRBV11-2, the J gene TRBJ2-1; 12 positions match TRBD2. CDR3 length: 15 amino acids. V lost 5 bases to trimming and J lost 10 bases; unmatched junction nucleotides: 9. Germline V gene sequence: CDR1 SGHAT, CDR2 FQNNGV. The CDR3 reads CASSTGSGTSGEQFF. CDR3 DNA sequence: TGTGCCAGCAGCACCGGATCCGGGACTAGCGGGGAGCAGTTCTTC.

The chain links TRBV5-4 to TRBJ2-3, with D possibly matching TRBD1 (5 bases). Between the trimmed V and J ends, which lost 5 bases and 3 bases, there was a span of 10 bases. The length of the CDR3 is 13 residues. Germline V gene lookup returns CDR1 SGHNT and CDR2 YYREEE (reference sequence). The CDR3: CASRSQGTDTQYF. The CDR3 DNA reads TGTGCCAGCAGGTCGCAGGGAACAGATACGCAGTATTTT. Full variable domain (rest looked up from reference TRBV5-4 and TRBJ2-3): ETGVTQSPTHLIKTRGQQVTLRCSSQSGHNTVSWYQQALGQGPQFIFQYYREEENGRGNFPPRFSGLQFPNYSSELNVNALELDDSALYLCASRSQGTDTQYFGPGTRLTVL.